This T cell receptor (beta chain) originates from a study of blood T cells in healthy people across ages. Study context: About one barcoded beta molecule per two T cells was the capture yield of template switching.

With 5 bases removed from V and 6 bases from J, the gap between germline ends came to 10 bases. Germline assignment: CDR1 MNHEY and CDR2 SVGAGI. The CDR3 is made up of 13 amino acids. This clonotype appeared a few times. Primed by a sample-barcoded 5' primer and a J-beta primer mix, a second PCR proceeded for about 6 to 11 cycles. Each of the cDNA molecules was tagged by a template-switch adaptor with 12 random nucleotides. Via MiXCR, TCRdb re-called the 5' RACE reads, giving one row per CDR3 protein. The sample lists about 670,000 distinct CDR3 sequences, approximately 52% occurring once. Sequenced material: blood. This TCR came from an elderly woman in good health. This chain links TRBV6-5 with TRBJ2-2; no reliable D call. DNA of the CDR3: TGTGCCAGCAGTGATGGGCCGGCCGGGGAGCTGTTTTTT. Translating it yields CASSDGPAGELFF.